This record looks at one T cell receptor beta chain sequence and its context. The antigen it recognizes is unknown. Per-base quality was not reported, and no clone a single base away is much larger than it. Sequences MNHEY (CDR1) and SMNVEV (CDR2) are obtained from the germline V gene (reference sequence). Including cysteine and phenylalanine, the CDR3 has 18 amino acids. The DNA shown is the 54-base CDR3, in frame from base 1. V gives up 0 bases and J gives up 7 bases, and the segment between their germline ends measures 21 bases. This record comes from a study of cytomegalovirus exposure and HLA in healthy donors (dated by TCRdb to the late 2010s). Study-level background: According to an earlier analysis of 587 of the donors, some 180 million T cells yielded 100 million or so unique TCR beta sequences and less than 300 Gb of sequence data. Of the 300 to 500 genotyped donors, 80% to 90% were placed in the genetic ancestry cluster associated with self-reported Caucasian donors. A later analysis re-examined previously published TCR beta repertoires from several hundred donors and added high-resolution HLA genotyping to investigate patterns of TCR occurrence. Typing coverage varied by locus: roughly 629-640 donors for A, B, C, DRB1 and DQB1; roughly 560 for DQA1; approximately 610 for DPA1; some 470 for DPB1. Among around 400 genotyped donors of the cohort, an average of around 220,000 unique TCR beta nucleotide sequences was sequenced per donor, of which about 18% were non-productive. To decide whether each TCR beta V gene segment behaved as functional or pseudogenic, an earlier analysis of several hundred of the donors relied on high-throughput TCR beta sequencing. The T cell repertoires of about 700 subjects were profiled by immunosequencing and related to cytomegalovirus serostatus. An early release covering roughly 580 HLA-typed donors comprised about 300 gigabases of sequencing data and around 80 million unique TCR sequences. To predict cytomegalovirus infection status, the study brought together high-throughput TCR immunosequencing, statistical association of individual TCRs with disease status, and machine learning. Along with the roughly 670-subject first cohort, a separate validation cohort of over a hundred different subjects was used. The study aimed to test whether signatures of past pathogen exposure could be identified by cataloging public T cell receptors. Donor age, sex, ethnicity and CMV serostatus were collected together with the repertoire data. Rather than drawing on any new phenotypic data, the later analysis identified candidate immune exposures from TCR beta sequences and the way those sequences occurred across donors. In a later genetic analysis, genome-wide SNP genotypes for about three fifths of the 666 donors were used, and that subset was treated as a discovery cohort. Roughly 5 DR-DQ haplotypes were treated as single units for association and clustering because of strong linkage in the cohort. Class I and class II HLA loci were covered by the typing at four-digit resolution. Every repertoire in the discovery cohort had been generated on one and the same sequencing platform.

In total, 630 or so healthy bone marrow donors made up the cohort. At the time of sampling, every cohort member was nominally healthy, though immune exposures that went unrecorded were likely present. The donor was CMV seropositive and was included in the group of 300 or so seropositive cohort members. Every donor gave a peripheral blood sample, and the peripheral blood mononuclear cells from that sample were used for TCR beta sequencing. Genomic DNA was extracted from the blood cell samples with the Qiagen DNeasy Blood Extraction Kit. To prepare the library, the immunoSEQ multiplex PCR assay was applied. A mixture of 60 forward primers for TCR Vbeta segments and 13 reverse primers for TCR Jbeta segments was used in the multiplex PCR. Amplification of the CDR3 region of rearranged TCR beta genes was performed with a multiplex PCR assay on genomic DNA. Amplified TCR beta libraries were sequenced as 87-base-pair reads on the Illumina HiSeq System. Per the authors' processing: A later analysis counted about 80 million unique TCR beta chains across the roughly 700 repertoires, and roughly 9.9 million of these chains were shared by at least two donors. Raw reads were error-corrected and collapsed into unique sequences by a nearest-neighbor algorithm in which closely related sequences were merged to remove PCR and sequencing errors. To assign V, D and J gene segments, CDR3 sequences were aligned to IMGT reference sequences. For a sequence to be retained, at least a six-nucleotide match to both a V gene segment and a J gene segment was required. A rearrangement was called productive if the CDR3 had no stop codons and remained in frame with V and J, and every other rearrangement was called non-productive. Following IMGT convention, CDR3 was defined as the stretch from the second conserved V-encoded cysteine up to the conserved J-encoded phenylalanine. The earlier analysis of about 560 of the donors excluded any sequence lacking an unambiguous match to a single V gene segment. An earlier analysis of several hundred of the donors called V segments functional above 56.7% productive rearrangements and segregating when the between-donor standard deviation exceeded 5%. A statistical classification framework was built to diagnose cytomegalovirus status from the catalog of TCR beta chain sequences. In a later analysis, V and J genes were assigned by comparing TCR nucleotide sequences against IMGT/GENE-DB human TR gene sequences. The TCRdist pipeline was used in a later analysis to assign CDR3 sequences and most-parsimonious VDJ recombination scenarios. A later analysis defined each TCR beta chain by its CDR3 amino acid sequence plus V-gene family, and excluded reads lacking a unique V-gene family. To address suspected cross-contamination and a sequencing artifact, a later analysis removed roughly 640 highly shared, low-generation-probability nucleotide sequences. A later analysis calculated a clonal expansion index for each public chain from normalized within-repertoire ranks of inferred template counts. In a later analysis, generation probabilities were computed using a VDJ recombination model fitted to out-of-frame rearrangements, and the results were checked against IGoR. Hypergeometric tests were used in a later analysis to score TCR-TCR, TCR-HLA and TCR-CMV co-occurrence, with a repertoire-size bias correction applied to the TCR pairs. False discovery rates were estimated in a later analysis by permuting HLA or CMV assignments 20 times. In a later analysis, co-occurring TCRs were grouped using DBSCAN, and TCRdist sequence similarity was added for clustering within HLA-allele-positive subsets. Repertoires with fewer than 30,000 or more than 120,000 public chains, plus five repertoires with anomalous nucleotide sharing, were excluded from co-occurrence clustering. TCRdb took this table from immuneACCESS and kept in-frame rearrangements with V and J called. Such tables lack part of the clones; where checked against another copy, unresolved V genes explain under half of the gap, and the rest is unexplained. V and J calls plus clone size are reproduced from that table; the DNA served to infer D and trimming. Across this sample there are about 110,000 clones, with roughly 70% seen only once. In total, the top ten clones hold 9.5% to 13% of the sample.

Results the study describes overall, beyond this receptor: The classifier was reported to diagnose cytomegalovirus status with high specificity and sensitivity in both the original cohort and the validation cohort. Most TCR sequences were observed very rarely across donors, whereas some public TCRs were present in many individuals. Linkage disequilibrium might explain the correlated functional status among segregating V segments, but an unknown experimental factor could not be ruled out. Broadly in line with IMGT annotations, most TCR beta V segments showed up in productive rearrangements about 87% or about 30% of the time in an earlier analysis of 587 of the donors. In the study, approximately 150 TCR beta chains were listed as associated with cytomegalovirus. The cohort was sequenced for TCR beta chains only, and without alpha or paired-chain data the features that could be detected were limited. The sequencing pipeline was judged likely to have produced a cluster of highly shared sequence variants as a technical artifact. Several of the top co-occurrence clusters appeared to be linked to parvovirus B19, influenza, CMV and Epstein-Barr virus, according to a later analysis. Compared with the approximately 700-donor mean, donors in an Asian-associated ancestry cluster had fewer N-insertions in productive TCRs, according to a later genetic analysis. Roughly uniform sequencing depth across donors was assumed in presence/absence analyses, although this assumption may not hold. The earlier analysis of around 600 of the donors excluded approximately 15 rarely observed V segments, including chromosome 9 orphons, because counts were too low. An association between a missense DCLRE1C variant and V-gene and J-gene trimming of TCR beta chains was found in a later genetic analysis and replicated in an independent cohort. A further reported finding was that TCR beta sequences accurately predicted the HLA-A and HLA-B alleles for most subjects in the first cohort. In a later analysis, TCR association rates were found to vary across HLA loci, with the most associated TCRs seen for DRB1 alleles and the fewest for HLA-C alleles. In a later analysis, 16,951 TCR beta sequences were associated with specific HLA alleles at a false discovery rate of 0.05. Because the 87-base-pair reads could not distinguish some IMGT-functional V segments, including TRBV6-2 and TRBV6-3, those segments were excluded. Compared with equally common non-associated chains, HLA-associated TCR beta chains in a later analysis were more clonally expanded and had lower generation probabilities. CMV serostatus was the only immune exposure information available for the cohort. In vitro tests confirmed that a few of the cytomegalovirus-associated TCR beta chains recognize cytomegalovirus antigens. Most CMV-associated TCR beta chains appeared to be HLA-restricted in a later analysis, and the HLA associations seemed to be driven largely by CMV exposure. When HLA alleles, especially DR and DQ, strongly co-occurred, attributing TCR associations to individual alleles was difficult. Because HLA typing was missing for some donors at each locus, association tests included only the typed subset. The authors suggested that the approach could potentially be extended to other disease states and immunological phenotypes.

This clonotype was obtained from a man aged 35-49 years in good health and CMV-seropositive. This chain joins TRBV27 to TRBJ2-2; TRBD2 is possibly the D segment (6 matching bases). What was sequenced was PBMCs. The sequence in DNA is TGTGCCAGCAGTTTATCGCGGGTAGCGGCTGCTTTGGGCGGGGAGCTGTTTTTT. Its translation reads: CASSLSRVAAALGGELFF.